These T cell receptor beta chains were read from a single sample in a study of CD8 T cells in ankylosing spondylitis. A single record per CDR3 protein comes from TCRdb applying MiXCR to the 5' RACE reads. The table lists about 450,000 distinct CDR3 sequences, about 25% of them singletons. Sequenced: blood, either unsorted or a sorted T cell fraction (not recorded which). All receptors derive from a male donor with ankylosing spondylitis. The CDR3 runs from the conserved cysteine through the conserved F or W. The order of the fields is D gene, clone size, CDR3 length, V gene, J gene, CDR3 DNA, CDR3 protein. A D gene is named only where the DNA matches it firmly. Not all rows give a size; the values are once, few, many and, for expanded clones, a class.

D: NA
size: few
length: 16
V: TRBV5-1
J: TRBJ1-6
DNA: TGCGCCAGCAGCTTGGTCCCAGGGGCCCCGAATTCACCCCTCCACTTT
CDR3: CASSLVPGAPNSPLHF

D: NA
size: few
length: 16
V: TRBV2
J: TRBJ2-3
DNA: TGTGCCAGCAGTGATGGACGGGGTAGACGAACAGATACGCAGTATTTT
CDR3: CASSDGRGRRTDTQYF

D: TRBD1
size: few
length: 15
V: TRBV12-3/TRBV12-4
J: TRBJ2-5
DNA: TGTGCCAGCAGTCCCCCCACAGGGGCGTACGGGACCCAGTACTTC
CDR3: CASSPPTGAYGTQYF

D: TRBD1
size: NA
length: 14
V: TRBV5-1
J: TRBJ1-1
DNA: TGCGCCAGCAGCTGGACAGGGATGAACACTGAAGCTTTCTTT
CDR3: CASSWTGMNTEAFF

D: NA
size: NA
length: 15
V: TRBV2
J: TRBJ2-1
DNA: TGTGCCAGCAGCCTTACAGGGCGGGAGTATAGTGAGCAGTTCTTC
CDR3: CASSLTGREYSEQFF

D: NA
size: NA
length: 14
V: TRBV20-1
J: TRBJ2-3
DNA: TGCAGTGCGGCAGGACTTTACCGCACAGATACGCAGTATTTT
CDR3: CSAAGLYRTDTQYF

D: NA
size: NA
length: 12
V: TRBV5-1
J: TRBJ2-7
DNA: TGCGCCAGCAGCTACCAGGGTCCCGAGCAGTACTTC
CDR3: CASSYQGPEQYF

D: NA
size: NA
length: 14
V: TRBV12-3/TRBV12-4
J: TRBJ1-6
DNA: TGTGCCAGCAGGTGGGGGAACCCGAATTCACCCCTCCACTTT
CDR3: CASRWGNPNSPLHF

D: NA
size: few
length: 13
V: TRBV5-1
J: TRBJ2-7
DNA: TGCGCCAGCAGCGATCGACTTTCCTACGAGCAGTACTTC
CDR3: CASSDRLSYEQYF

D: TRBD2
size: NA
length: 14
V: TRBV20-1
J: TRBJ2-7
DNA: TGCAGTGCTCCGCCTAGCGGGGCCGTCTACGAGCAGTACTTC
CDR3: CSAPPSGAVYEQYF

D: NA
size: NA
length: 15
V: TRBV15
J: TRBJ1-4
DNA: TGTGCCACCAGCAGGGGACGCCTAGGTGGTGAAAAACTGTTTTTT
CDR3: CATSRGRLGGEKLFF

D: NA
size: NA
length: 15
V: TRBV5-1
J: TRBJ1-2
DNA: TGCGCCAGCAGCTCCGGGACAACTAATAACTATGGCTACACCTTC
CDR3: CASSSGTTNNYGYTF

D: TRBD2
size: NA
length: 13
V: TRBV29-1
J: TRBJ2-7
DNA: TGCAGCGTTTTTAGCGGGGGGCTGAGGGAGCAGTACTTC
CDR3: CSVFSGGLREQYF

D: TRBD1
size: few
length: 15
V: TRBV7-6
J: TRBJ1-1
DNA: TGTGCCAGCAGCCCACAGGACAGGAGGGACACTGAAGCTTTCTTT
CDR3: CASSPQDRRDTEAFF

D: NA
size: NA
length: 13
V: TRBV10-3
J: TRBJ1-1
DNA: TGTGCCATCAGTCTAGGGGAGTTCACTGAAGCTTTCTTT
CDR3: CAISLGEFTEAFF

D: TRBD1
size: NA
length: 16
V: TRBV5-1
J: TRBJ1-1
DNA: TGCGCCAGCAGCTTCGATAGACAGGGCGTTGGGACTGAAGCTTTCTTT
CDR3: CASSFDRQGVGTEAFF

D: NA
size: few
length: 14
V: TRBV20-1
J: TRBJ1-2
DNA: TGCAGTGCTACGACCGGGACGGACTATTCCGGCTACACCTTC
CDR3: CSATTGTDYSGYTF

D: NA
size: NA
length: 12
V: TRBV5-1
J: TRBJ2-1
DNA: TGCGCCAGCAGCTTGGAGAGGGAAGGGCAGTTCTTC
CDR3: CASSLEREGQFF

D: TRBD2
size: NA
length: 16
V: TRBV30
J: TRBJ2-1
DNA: TGTGCCTGGAGTGGGGCTAGCGGGAGGGCGCTTCCTGAGCAGTTCTTC
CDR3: CAWSGASGRALPEQFF

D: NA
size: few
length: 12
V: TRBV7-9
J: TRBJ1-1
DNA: TGTGCCAGCAGCTTACTGTCGGAGTCAGCTTTCTTT
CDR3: CASSLLSESAFF

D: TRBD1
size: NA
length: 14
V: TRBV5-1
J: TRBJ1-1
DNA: TGCGCCAGCAGCCTGGGACAGCTTAGCCCTGAAGCTTTCTTT
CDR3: CASSLGQLSPEAFF

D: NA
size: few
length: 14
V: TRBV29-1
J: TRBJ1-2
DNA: TGCAGCGTGAGTGAAGGGACCGAGGCGTGGGGCTACACCTTC
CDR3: CSVSEGTEAWGYTF

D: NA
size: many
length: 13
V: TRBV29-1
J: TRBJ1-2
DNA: TGCAGCGTTGAAAGGCAGTCAGGGGAAGGCTACACCTTC
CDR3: CSVERQSGEGYTF

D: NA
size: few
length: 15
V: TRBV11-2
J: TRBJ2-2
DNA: TGTGCCAGCAGCTTAGGTCGAGGGAACACCGGGGAGCTGTTTTTT
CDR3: CASSLGRGNTGELFF

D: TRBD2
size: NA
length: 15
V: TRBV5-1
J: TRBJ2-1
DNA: TGCGCCAGCAGCGGAGGGACTAGCGGCCACAATGAGCAGTTCTTC
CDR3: CASSGGTSGHNEQFF

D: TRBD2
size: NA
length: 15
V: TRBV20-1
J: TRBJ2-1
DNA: TGCAGTGCTCCCCCCGGTAGCGGGAGTGAGGATGAGCAGTTCTTC
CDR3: CSAPPGSGSEDEQFF

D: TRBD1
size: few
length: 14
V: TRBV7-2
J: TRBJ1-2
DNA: TGTGCCAGCACTCCAGGGGGCGGAAGCTATGGCTACACCTTC
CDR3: CASTPGGGSYGYTF

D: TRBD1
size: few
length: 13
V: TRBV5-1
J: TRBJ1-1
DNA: TGCGCCTCCAGGGGGGGTGAGGACACTGAAGCTTTCTTT
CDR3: CASRGGEDTEAFF

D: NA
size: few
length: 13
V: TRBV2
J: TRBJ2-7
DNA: TGTGCCAGTAGCTCACGACCTTACTACGAGCAGTACTTC
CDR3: CASSSRPYYEQYF

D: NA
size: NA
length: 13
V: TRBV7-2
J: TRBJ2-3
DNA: TGTGCCAGCAGCTGGGTCGGGGGAGATACGCAGTATTTT
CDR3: CASSWVGGDTQYF

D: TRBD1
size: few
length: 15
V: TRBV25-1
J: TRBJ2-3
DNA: TGTGCCAGCAGTGAATACAGGGGGCTGACAGATACGCAGTATTTT
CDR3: CASSEYRGLTDTQYF

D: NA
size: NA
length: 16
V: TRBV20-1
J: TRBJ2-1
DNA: TGCAGTGCTAGACCCTATCTAAGGAGGACTTACAATGAGCAGTTCTTC
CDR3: CSARPYLRRTYNEQFF

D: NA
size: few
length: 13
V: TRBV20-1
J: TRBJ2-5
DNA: TGCAGTGCTAGAGTAGCGGCCCAAGAGACCCAGTACTTC
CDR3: CSARVAAQETQYF

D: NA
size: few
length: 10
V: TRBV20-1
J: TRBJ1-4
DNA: TGCAGTGCCTTGAATGAAAAACTGTTTTTT
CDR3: CSALNEKLFF

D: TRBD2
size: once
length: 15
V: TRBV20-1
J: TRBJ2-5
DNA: TGCAGTGCCCAAGAAAGCAGCGGGACCCAAGAGACCCAGTACTTC
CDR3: CSAQESSGTQETQYF

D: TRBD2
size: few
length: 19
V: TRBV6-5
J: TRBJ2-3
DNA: TGTGCCAGCAGTTTGGGCCTCTTGGTTAGTAGCGGGAGCACAGATACGCAGTATTTT
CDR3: CASSLGLLVSSGSTDTQYF

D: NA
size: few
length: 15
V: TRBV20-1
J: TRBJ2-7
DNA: TGCAGTGCTAGAGATGCGAGACTACTCTCCTACGAGCAGTACTTC
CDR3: CSARDARLLSYEQYF

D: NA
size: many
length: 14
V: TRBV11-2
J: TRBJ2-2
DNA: TGTGCCAGCAGACCTACCGGGATAGCAAAAGAGCTGTTTTTT
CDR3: CASRPTGIAKELFF

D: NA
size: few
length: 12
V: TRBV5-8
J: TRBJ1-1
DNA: TGTGCCAGCAGCACAGGGCTGGCTGAAGCTTTCTTT
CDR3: CASSTGLAEAFF

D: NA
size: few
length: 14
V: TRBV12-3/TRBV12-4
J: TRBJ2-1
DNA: TGTGCCAGCAGTTTAGCGCTTCTACGTGATGAGCAGTTCTTC
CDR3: CASSLALLRDEQFF

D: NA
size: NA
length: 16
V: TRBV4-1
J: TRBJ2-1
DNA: TGCGCCAGCAGCCGTTCAGGTGGGATTTTACTGAATGAGCAGTTCTTC
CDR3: CASSRSGGILLNEQFF

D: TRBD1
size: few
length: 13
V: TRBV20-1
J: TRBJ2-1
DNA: TGCAGTGCCCCCGGGACAGGGGGCGATGAGCAGTTCTTC
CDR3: CSAPGTGGDEQFF

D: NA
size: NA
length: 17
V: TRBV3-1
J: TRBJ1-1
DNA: TGTGCCAGCAGCCAAGACCCCCCGGGTGGCATCAAGCTTGAAGCTTTCTTT
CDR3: CASSQDPPGGIKLEAFF

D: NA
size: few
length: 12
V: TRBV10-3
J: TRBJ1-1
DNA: TGTGCCATCAGTGAGGACGTGGGTAAGGCTTTCTTT
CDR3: CAISEDVGKAFF

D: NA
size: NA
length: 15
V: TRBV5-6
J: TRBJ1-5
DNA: TGTGCCAGCAGCTTGGGGAACAGGGGCAATCAGCCCCAGCATTTT
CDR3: CASSLGNRGNQPQHF